The 27 T cell receptor beta chains below were found in one sample sequenced in a study of blood T cell repertoires in COVID-19. TCRdb's copy holds only in-frame clones and misses some; the assay was immunoSEQ multiplex PCR. The data show about 200,000 clones, roughly 80% seen once. Input material: peripheral blood. Receptors were obtained from an elderly woman with COVID-19, enrolled during active disease.

V is TRBV9 and J is TRBJ2-3; D is uncertain. This CDR3 has 13 residues. Germline V gene sequence: CDR1 SGDLS, CDR2 YYNGEE. The V gene lost 0 bases and the J gene lost 5 bases, with 7 bases spanning the gap. CDR3 protein: CASSVGDQDTQYF. The CDR3 region has the DNA TGTGCCAGCAGCGTAGGCGATCAAGATACGCAGTATTTT.

The sample holds one count of this clone. The V call is TRBV15, the J call TRBJ2-1, with 10 bases fitting TRBD2. V lost 0 bases to trimming and J lost 6 bases; unmatched junction nucleotides: 5. The CDR3 is 16 amino acids. CDR1 is LNHNV and CDR2 is YYDKDF in the germline V gene (reference sequence). CDR3 sequence (DNA): TGTGCCACCAGCAGAGATCCCGGACTAGCGGTCAATGAGCAGTTCTTC. Protein: CATSRDPGLAVNEQFF.

This clone was recorded once. The V call is TRBV5-8, the J call TRBJ1-6; no clear D. Germline CDR1 reads SGHTS; CDR2 reads YDEGEE. The CDR3 loop spans 15 amino acids. The V and J ends lost 0 bases and 2 bases respectively, with 6 bases between them. The CDR3 DNA sequence: TGTGCCAGCAGCTTGGGGGCCGCCTATAATTCACCCCTCCACTTT. Amino acids: CASSLGAAYNSPLHF.

The chain has TRBV5-1 and TRBJ2-1; TRBD1 matches 7 bases. J lost 4 bases, V lost 4 bases, and 8 bases had no gene match. Germline-derived CDR1 and CDR2 are SGHRS and YFSETQ. CDR3 size: 15 residues. The CDR3 DNA sequence: TGCGCCAGCAGCCCGGCCGGGACAGAGTACAATGAGCAGTTCTTC. It specifies CASSPAGTEYNEQFF.

This sequence joins TRBV6-5 and TRBJ1-6, with 9 positions matching TRBD1. Germline V gene lookup returns CDR1 MNHEY and CDR2 SVGAGI. Trimming at V came to 6 bases and at J to 9 bases, leaving 9 bases not matched to a gene. The CDR3 is 15 amino acids. In DNA form, the CDR3 reads TGTGCCAGCAGAACCGGGACAGGGATTCTTTCACCCCTCCACTTT. This encodes CASRTGTGILSPLHF.

The chain uses TRBV7-2 and TRBJ1-1, with a weak D call TRBD1 (5 bases). V was trimmed by 5 bases and J by 1 base, leaving 14 bases between them. The CDR3 has 15 amino acids. Germline CDR1 SGHTA, CDR2 FQGNSA. CDR3 in DNA: TGTGCCAGCAGCCCAGGGTGGCGGTCGAACACTGAAGCTTTCTTT. Translated, it gives CASSPGWRSNTEAFF.

In its sample, this clone was seen a few times. V usage is TRBV5-1 and J usage is TRBJ2-7; 10 nucleotides match TRBD2. Trimming cost V 0 bases and J 6 bases; bases outside gene matches: 6. CDR1 is SGHRS and CDR2 is YFSETQ in the germline V gene. The CDR3 is 15 amino acids. CDR3 protein: CASSLVSSGSREQYF. In DNA, the CDR3 is TGCGCCAGCAGCTTGGTGTCTAGCGGGAGCCGCGAGCAGTACTTC.

The CDR3 loop reads CASSPLAGVSEQYF. CDR3 nucleotides: TGTGCCAGCAGTCCCCTTGCGGGAGTATCCGAGCAGTACTTC. The chain has TRBV6-5 and TRBJ2-7; TRBD2 aligns across 7 bases. Germline V gene sequence: CDR1 MNHEY, CDR2 SVGAGI. This CDR3 is built from 14 residues. V lost 5 bases and J lost 6; bases outside the gene matches: 10.

V gene TRBV4-1 combines with J gene TRBJ1-4, with D unclear. Germline CDR1 is MGHRA and CDR2 is YSYEKL. This CDR3 is built from 15 residues. V lost 1 base, J lost 10 bases, and 16 bases lay in between. The CDR3 bases are TGCGCCAGCAGCCAAGGACTACGGGAGGTAGGAAAACTGTTTTTT. This encodes CASSQGLREVGKLFF.

The rearrangement joins TRBV11-3 to TRBJ1-1; 8 nucleotides line up with TRBD1. Germline CDR1 SGHNT, CDR2 YENEEA. Germline trimming cut 0 bases from V and 3 bases from J; bases unmatched to any gene: 3. The CDR3 covers 15 residues. The CDR3 bases are TGTGCCAGCAGCTTAGATCCAGGGGGCCACACTGAAGCTTTCTTT. Amino acids: CASSLDPGGHTEAFF.

The CDR3 region has the DNA TGTGCCAGCAGTTTAACGAGGGAGGAGGTGTACGAGCAGTACTTC. It yields the protein CASSLTREEVYEQYF. The J gene is TRBJ2-7, the V gene TRBV27; weak D call: TRBD2 (6 bases). This CDR3 is built from 15 residues. From germline, CDR1 is MNHEY and CDR2 SMNVEV (reference sequence). Trimming stripped 2 bases from V and 4 bases from J, with 15 bases between.

This clone was detected only a few times. This chain uses TRBV20-1 with TRBJ2-7; TRBD2 matches at 7 bases. The CDR3 covers 14 residues. CDR1 and CDR2 from the germline V gene are DFQATT and SNEGSKA (reference sequence). The junction had 8 bases not matched to a gene; V was cut back by 3 bases and J by 3 bases. The CDR3, as DNA: TGCAGTGCTAGTACGCAGGCTAGCGGCTACGAGCAGTACTTC. Its translation is CSASTQASGYEQYF.

The V call is TRBV10-3, the J call TRBJ2-1, with 12 bases matching TRBD2. Trimming cost V 4 bases and J 4 bases; bases outside gene matches: 5. This CDR3 contains 16 residues. Germline CDR1 reads ENHRY; CDR2 reads SYGVKD. The CDR3 DNA reads as TGTGCCATCAGTGGGCTGACTAGCGGGGGATACAATGAGCAGTTCTTC. Amino acids: CAISGLTSGGYNEQFF.

This rearrangement joins TRBV6-5 to TRBJ1-4, with 7 nucleotides matching TRBD1. CDR3 length equals 15 residues. With V trimmed by 6 bases and J by 4 bases, 8 bases remained unmatched. CDR1 is MNHEY and CDR2 is SVGAGI in the germline V gene. The CDR3 DNA sequence: TGTGCCAGCAGGGCAGTACAGGGGTTTAATGAAAAACTGTTTTTT. Translating gives CASRAVQGFNEKLFF.

V usage is TRBV5-6 and J usage is TRBJ1-6, with TRBD1 matching over 9 bases. Germline V lookup: CDR1 SGHDT, CDR2 YYEEEE. The trim removed 2 bases at V and 7 bases at J, leaving 7 bases unmatched. The CDR3 runs to 16 residues. The DNA of the CDR3 is TGTGCCAGCAGCTTACCCACCGGGACAGGGAATTCACCCCTCCACTTT. Protein: CASSLPTGTGNSPLHF.

The V gene is TRBV6-5, the J gene TRBJ1-2; no definite D call. The V end was cut by 6 bases, the J end by 4 bases, with 12 bases between. CDR1 is MNHEY and CDR2 is SVGAGI in the germline V gene. The CDR3 is 13 amino acids. The CDR3 bases are TGTGCCAGCAGCCCCGGAGGCCGCTATGGCTACACCTTC. This sequence encodes CASSPGGRYGYTF.

The J gene is TRBJ1-5, the V gene TRBV24-1, with D hard to call. The germline CDR1 and CDR2 sequences are KGHDR and SFDVKD. The CDR3 is 12 amino acids. V was trimmed by 6 bases and J by 4 bases, leaving 6 bases between them. The CDR3 nucleotides are TGTGCCACCAGTACTTCGAATCAGCCCCAGCATTTT. This encodes CATSTSNQPQHF.

The chain carries TRBV18 and TRBJ1-5; D is possibly TRBD1 (5 bases). Trimming removed 2 bases at V and 6 bases at J, with 14 bases between. The CDR3 spans 15 residues. Germline V gene data show CDR1 as KGHSH and CDR2 as LQKENI. CDR3: CASSPAGGGGQPQHF. The DNA for the CDR3 is TGTGCCAGCTCACCAGCCGGGGGAGGTGGTCAGCCCCAGCATTTT.

This clone has a single count. One end of the junction is discordant with germline, which a read error may explain. The V call is TRBV7-7, the J call TRBJ2-1; 11 nucleotides line up with TRBD2. The CDR3 covers 15 residues. CDR1 and CDR2 (germline): SSHAT, FNYEAQ (reference sequence). CDR3 protein: CASSPTSGAFNEQFF. The CDR3 DNA is TGTGCTAGCAGTCCGACTAGCGGGGCCTTCAATGAGCAGTTCTTC.

This clone came up once. The chain combines TRBV2 with TRBJ1-3; 7 bases fit TRBD1. The CDR3 contains 13 residues. Germline V gives CDR1 SNHLY, CDR2 FYNNEI. Trimming took 6 bases from V and 2 from J; bases not matched to a gene: 1. In DNA form, the CDR3 reads TGTGCCAGCAGCGGGACAGCTGGAAACACCATATATTTT. Translation: CASSGTAGNTIYF. Full variable domain (outside the CDR3, taken from reference TRBV2 and TRBJ1-3): EPEVTQTPSHQVTQMGQEVILRCVPISNHLYFYWYRQILGQKVEFLVSFYNNEISEKSEIFDDQFSVERPDGSNFTLKIRSTKLEDSAMYFCASSGTAGNTIYFGEGSWLTVV.

The chain links TRBV5-4 to TRBJ1-1, with D maybe TRBD1 (5 bases). CDR1 SGHNT and CDR2 YYREEE come from the germline V gene (reference sequence). Trimming pared 9 bases from V and 0 bases from J, leaving 18 bases between. This CDR3 is built from 15 residues. The CDR3 here is CATLPNGALNTEAFF. CDR3 bases: TGTGCCACCCTTCCCAATGGGGCCCTGAACACTGAAGCTTTCTTT.

The chain is built from TRBV5-5 and TRBJ2-5; 8 bases align to TRBD1. V shed 0 bases and J 2 bases; nucleotides not matched to a gene: 3. In germline, CDR1 is SGHKS, CDR2 YYEKEE (reference sequence). The CDR3 extends over 15 amino acids. In nucleotides, the CDR3 is TGTGCCAGCAGCTTGGGGACAGGGCAACAAGAGACCCAGTACTTC. This gives the protein CASSLGTGQQETQYF.

The chain is built from TRBV24-1 and TRBJ2-1; no firm D call. This CDR3 has 13 residues. Germline CDR1 reads KGHDR; CDR2 reads SFDVKD. V was trimmed by 11 bases and J by 2 bases, leaving 12 bases between them. The CDR3 DNA follows: TGTGCCATCGTGGAGATGACCTACAATGAGCAGTTCTTC. Translated: CAIVEMTYNEQFF.

The chain couples TRBV5-1 to TRBJ1-2; tentative D call: TRBD1 (6 bases). Germline V CDR1 and CDR2: SGHRS, YFSETQ. Trimming removed 0 bases at V and 0 bases at J, with 12 bases between. The CDR3 runs to 16 residues. CDR3 sequence reads: CASSLDGTTANYGYTF. The CDR3 nucleotides are TGCGCCAGCAGCTTGGATGGGACAACAGCTAACTATGGCTACACCTTC. The whole variable domain, remainder taken from reference TRBV5-1 and TRBJ1-2, is KAGVTQTPRYLIKTRGQQVTLSCSPISGHRSVSWYQQTPGQGLQFLFEYFSETQRNKGNFPGRFSGRQFSNSRSEMNVSTLELGDSALYLCASSLDGTTANYGYTFGSGTRLTVV.

The chain employs TRBV18 and TRBJ2-2; 8 bases line up with TRBD1. There are 12 residues in the CDR3. Germline loops: CDR1 KGHSH, CDR2 LQKENI. V shed 6 bases, J shed 6 bases, and the junction held 0 bases outside the gene matches. The CDR3 DNA reads TGTGCCAGCTCGGGACAGGCCGGGGAGCTGTTTTTT. It is translated as CASSGQAGELFF.

The J gene is TRBJ1-1, the V gene TRBV2; D may be TRBD1 (5 bases). This CDR3 region has 13 residues. The germline V gene encodes CDR1 SNHLY and CDR2 FYNNEI. With 8 bases removed from V and 6 bases from J, the gap between germline ends came to 16 bases. The CDR3 reads CASRGEGLPEAFF. The CDR3 coding sequence is TGTGCCAGCCGAGGGGAGGGGCTGCCTGAAGCTTTCTTT.

This clone appeared once. The genes are TRBV15 and TRBJ1-2; D not certain. V shed 3 bases and J shed 8 bases, with 10 bases lying between them. The CDR3 is 12 residues long. Germline values: CDR1 LNHNV, CDR2 YYDKDF (reference sequence). As DNA, the CDR3 is TGTGCCACCAGCAGCCCCCCCGGGGGCTACACCTTC. Residues: CATSSPPGGYTF. The full variable domain, in which reference TRBV15 and TRBJ1-2 provide the parts outside the CDR3, is DAMVIQNPRYQVTQFGKPVTLSCSQTLNHNVMYWYQQKSSQAPKLLFHYYDKDFNNEADTPDNFQSRRPNTSFCFLDIRSPGLGDTAMYLCATSSPPGGYTFGSGTRLTVV.